Below, 18 T cell receptor beta chains from the same sample are listed, as sequenced in a study of monozygotic twins with inflammatory bowel disease. TCRdb reprocessed the 5' RACE reads; each CDR3 protein has one entry and no DNA is given. This listing includes fewer than 550,000 distinct CDR3 sequences. The sequenced sample was blood. Receptor source: a human donor with ulcerative colitis or Crohn's disease, or a healthy co-twin of an affected twin (not recorded which).

J is TRBJ2-1 and V is TRBV12-3 or TRBV12-4; with no DNA, the TCRdb D assignment of TRBD2 cannot be verified. The CDR3 extends over 17 amino acids. CDR3 region: CASSPELSGVSGREQFF.

The chain carries TRBV19 and TRBJ2-2; TCRdb outputs TRBD1, but without DNA this stays unchecked. Per germline, CDR1 LNHDA and CDR2 SQIVND (reference sequence). The CDR3 sequence is 16 residues long. CDR3 residues: CASSPPGRRSTGELFF.

The rearrangement joins TRBV20-1 to TRBJ1-4. CDR3 length: 13 amino acids. CDR1 is DFQATT, CDR2 SNEGSKA, per germline (reference sequence). CDR3 protein: CSARETYNEKLFF.

V and J are TRBV4-3 and TRBJ1-1. CDR3 length: 15 amino acids. Germline V gene sequence: CDR1 LGHNA, CDR2 YSLEER. The CDR3 spells CASSQDWRQNTEAFF.

The CDR3 region is CASSQDKTREAYNEQFF. This chain links TRBV3-1 with TRBJ2-1; checking the TCRdb D call of TRBD2 is not possible without DNA. Germline loops: CDR1 LGHDT, CDR2 YNNKEL (reference sequence). The CDR3 runs 17 residues.

This CDR3 is CASSEAGTRVQYF. The rearrangement links TRBV6-1 to TRBJ2-7; TCRdb calls TRBD2, which cannot be checked without DNA. The germline V gene has CDR1 MNHNS and CDR2 SASEGT. The CDR3 is 13 amino acids.

The chain uses TRBV20-1 and TRBJ2-3; TCRdb reports TRBD1, a call that lacks DNA to check it against. The CDR3 runs 13 residues. Germline CDR1 DFQATT, CDR2 SNEGSKA (reference sequence). The chain's CDR3 is CSAPRSGASTQYF.

The chain employs TRBV6-1 and TRBJ2-3; TCRdb's D call of TRBD1 is untestable without DNA. The CDR3 has 14 residues. The germline V gene has CDR1 MNHNS and CDR2 SASEGT. The CDR3 spells CASSEGFPGDTQYF.

The chain carries TRBV5-4 and TRBJ1-1; TCRdb's D gene call, TRBD1, goes unchecked for lack of DNA. The CDR3 sequence is 15 residues long. Per germline, CDR1 SGHNT and CDR2 YYREEE (reference sequence). The CDR3 loop is CASSLPTGEITEAFF.

The CDR3 is CASSVAGTGSGYTF. The rearrangement uses TRBV9 and TRBJ1-2; the TRBD1 assignment by TCRdb is unverifiable without DNA. From germline, CDR1 is SGDLS and CDR2 YYNGEE. This CDR3 spans 14 amino acids.

The chain is built from TRBV18 and TRBJ1-5; absent DNA, TCRdb's TRBD1 call cannot be checked. CDR1 KGHSH and CDR2 LQKENI come from the germline V gene. The CDR3 has 16 residues. The CDR3 is CASSLTTGVGNQPQHF.

The chain carries TRBV28 and TRBJ2-7; TCRdb proposes TRBD2, but this gene call is untestable without DNA. Germline V gives CDR1 MDHEN, CDR2 SYDVKM. CDR3 length equals 15 residues. The CDR3 region is CASSSPAGGPYEQYF.

The chain joins TRBV29-1 to TRBJ2-7. The CDR3 has 12 amino acids. The germline gives CDR1 SQVTM, CDR2 ANQGSEA. The CDR3 spells CSVEWASNEQYF.

The chain is built from TRBV14 and TRBJ1-2; the TCRdb D gene call, TRBD1, has no DNA to confirm it. Per germline, CDR1 SGHDN and CDR2 FVKESK. The CDR3 loop spans 18 amino acids. The CDR3: CASSQLIAKGVVSDGYTF.

The chain is built from TRBV7-9 and TRBJ2-7. Germline loops: CDR1 SEHNR, CDR2 FQNEAQ (reference sequence). The CDR3 spans 13 residues. The chain's CDR3 is CASSFVSSYEQYF.

The chain carries TRBV12-3 or TRBV12-4 and TRBJ2-2. CDR3 length: 14 residues. CDR3 sequence: CASSLNYPTGELFF.

This chain links TRBV7-2 with TRBJ2-1; lacking DNA, the TRBD1 call made by TCRdb goes unchecked. The CDR3 is made up of 15 amino acids. Germline loops: CDR1 SGHTA, CDR2 FQGNSA. CDR3 sequence reads: CASSSARDDHNEQFF.

The chain uses TRBV12-2 and TRBJ1-3. TRBV12-2 is a recognized pseudogene. CDR3 length equals 12 residues. CDR3 residues: CASLHGGDTIYF.